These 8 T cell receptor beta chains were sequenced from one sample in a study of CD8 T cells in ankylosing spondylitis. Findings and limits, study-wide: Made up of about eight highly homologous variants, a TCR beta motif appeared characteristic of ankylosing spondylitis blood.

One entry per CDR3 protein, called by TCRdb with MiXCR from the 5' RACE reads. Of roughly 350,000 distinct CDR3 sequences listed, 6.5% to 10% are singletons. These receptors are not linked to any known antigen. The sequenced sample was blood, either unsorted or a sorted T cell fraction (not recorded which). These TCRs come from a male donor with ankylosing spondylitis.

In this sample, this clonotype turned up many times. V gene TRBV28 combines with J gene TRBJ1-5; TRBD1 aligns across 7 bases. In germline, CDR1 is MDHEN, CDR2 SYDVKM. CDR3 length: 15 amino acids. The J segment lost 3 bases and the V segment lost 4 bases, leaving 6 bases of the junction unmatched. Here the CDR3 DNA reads TGTGCCAGCAGTTGGGACAGTAGCTTCAATCAGCCCCAGCATTTT. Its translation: CASSWDSSFNQPQHF.

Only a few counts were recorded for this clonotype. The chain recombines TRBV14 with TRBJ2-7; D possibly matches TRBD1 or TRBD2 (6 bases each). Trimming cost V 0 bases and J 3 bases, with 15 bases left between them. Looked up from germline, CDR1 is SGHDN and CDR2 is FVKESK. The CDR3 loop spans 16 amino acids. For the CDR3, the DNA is TGTGCCAGCAGCCAAGATCGCGGGACAACGATCTACGAGCAGTACTTC. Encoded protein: CASSQDRGTTIYEQYF. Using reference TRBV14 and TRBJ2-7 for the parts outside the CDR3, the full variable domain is EAGVTQFPSHSVIEKGQTVTLRCDPISGHDNLYWYRRVMGKEIKFLLHFVKESKQDESGMPNNRFLAERTGGTYSTLKVQPAELEDSGVYFCASSQDRGTTIYEQYFGPGTRLTVT.

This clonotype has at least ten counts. CDR3 DNA sequence: TGTGCCAGCAGCGTAGTTATGGGAGCGACAGATACGCAGTATTTT. This translates into CASSVVMGATDTQYF. V and J are TRBV9 and TRBJ2-3; maybe TRBD2 (5 bases). Trimming left V 0 bases short and J 3 bases short, with 11 bases between. The CDR3 has 15 amino acids. CDR1 and CDR2 (germline): SGDLS, YYNGEE. The complete variable domain, with remaining parts taken from reference TRBV9 and TRBJ2-3, reads DSGVTQTPKHLITATGQRVTLRCSPRSGDLSVYWYQQSLDQGLQFLIQYYNGEERAKGNILERFSAQQFPDLHSELNLSSLELGDSALYFCASSVVMGATDTQYFGPGTRLTVL.

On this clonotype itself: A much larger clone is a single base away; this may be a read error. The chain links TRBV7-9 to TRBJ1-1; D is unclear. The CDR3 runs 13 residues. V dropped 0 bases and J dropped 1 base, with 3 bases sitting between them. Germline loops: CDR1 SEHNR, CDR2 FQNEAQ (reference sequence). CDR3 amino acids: CASSLAWNTEAFF. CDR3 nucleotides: TGTGCCAGCAGCTTAGCGTGGAACACTGAAGCTTTCTTT.

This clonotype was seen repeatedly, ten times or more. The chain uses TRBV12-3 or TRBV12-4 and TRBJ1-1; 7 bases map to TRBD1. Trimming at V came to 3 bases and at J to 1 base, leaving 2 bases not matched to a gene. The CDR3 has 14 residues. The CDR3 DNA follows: TGTGCCAGCAGTTTCGGGACAGAGAACACTGAAGCTTTCTTT. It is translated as CASSFGTENTEAFF.

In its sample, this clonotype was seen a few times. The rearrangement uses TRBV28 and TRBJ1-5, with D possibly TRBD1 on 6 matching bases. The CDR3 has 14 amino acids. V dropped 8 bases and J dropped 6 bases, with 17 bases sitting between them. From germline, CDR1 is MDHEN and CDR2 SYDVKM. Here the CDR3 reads CASVVAGEGQPQHF. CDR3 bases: TGTGCCAGCGTGGTCGCAGGGGAAGGTCAGCCCCAGCATTTT.

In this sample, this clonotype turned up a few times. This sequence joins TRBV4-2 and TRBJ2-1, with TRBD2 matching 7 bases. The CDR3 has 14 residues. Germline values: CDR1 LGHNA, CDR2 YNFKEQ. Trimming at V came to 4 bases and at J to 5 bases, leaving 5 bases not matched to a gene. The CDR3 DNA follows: TGTGCCAGCAGCCGACCCCTAGCGGACAATGAGCAGTTCTTC. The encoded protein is CASSRPLADNEQFF.

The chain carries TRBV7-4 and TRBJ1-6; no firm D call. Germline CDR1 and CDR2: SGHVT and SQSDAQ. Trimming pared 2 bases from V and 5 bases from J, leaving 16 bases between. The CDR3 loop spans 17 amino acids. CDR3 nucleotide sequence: TGTGCCAGCAGCTTATGTCCTACAGTGGAAAATAATTCACCCCTCCACTTT. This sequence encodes CASSLCPTVENNSPLHF.